One and the same sample provided the 2 T cell receptor beta chains below, sequenced in a study of a mutant IDH1 vaccine in newly diagnosed glioma. Only in-frame clones appear in the TCRdb table, and some are missing; sequencing was by immunoSEQ multiplex PCR. The repertoire has more than 35,000 clones, 81% of them found once; the top ten carry around 5%. Their specific antigens are unknown. The time point was: week 35, safety follow-up. Every single dose of the vaccine, 300 ug of mutant IDH1 20-mer peptide, came with topical imiquimod. The source material was PBMCs, sampled from a glioma patient whose treatment included an IDH1 peptide vaccine. Receptors were obtained from a woman between 40 and 55 years old with glioma. Some clones in this sample may be carry-over from other donors' samples.

The chain combines TRBV6-5 with TRBJ1-1; D might be TRBD1 (6 bases). Looked up from germline, CDR1 is MNHEY and CDR2 is SVGAGI. Trimming removed 4 bases from V and 0 bases from J, with 12 bases in between. The CDR3 runs 15 residues. Written as DNA, the CDR3 is TGTGCCAGCAGTTGGGACAAAGGCCTGAACACTGAAGCTTTCTTT. It specifies CASSWDKGLNTEAFF.

J is TRBJ1-3 and V is TRBV7-2; D remains ambiguous. CDR3 size: 14 residues. Trimming stripped 5 bases from V and 4 bases from J, with 12 bases between. CDR1 is SGHTA, CDR2 FQGNSA, per germline. The CDR3 DNA is TGTGCCAGCAGCCTTATTACGGGGGGAAACACCATATATTTT. Translation: CASSLITGGNTIYF.